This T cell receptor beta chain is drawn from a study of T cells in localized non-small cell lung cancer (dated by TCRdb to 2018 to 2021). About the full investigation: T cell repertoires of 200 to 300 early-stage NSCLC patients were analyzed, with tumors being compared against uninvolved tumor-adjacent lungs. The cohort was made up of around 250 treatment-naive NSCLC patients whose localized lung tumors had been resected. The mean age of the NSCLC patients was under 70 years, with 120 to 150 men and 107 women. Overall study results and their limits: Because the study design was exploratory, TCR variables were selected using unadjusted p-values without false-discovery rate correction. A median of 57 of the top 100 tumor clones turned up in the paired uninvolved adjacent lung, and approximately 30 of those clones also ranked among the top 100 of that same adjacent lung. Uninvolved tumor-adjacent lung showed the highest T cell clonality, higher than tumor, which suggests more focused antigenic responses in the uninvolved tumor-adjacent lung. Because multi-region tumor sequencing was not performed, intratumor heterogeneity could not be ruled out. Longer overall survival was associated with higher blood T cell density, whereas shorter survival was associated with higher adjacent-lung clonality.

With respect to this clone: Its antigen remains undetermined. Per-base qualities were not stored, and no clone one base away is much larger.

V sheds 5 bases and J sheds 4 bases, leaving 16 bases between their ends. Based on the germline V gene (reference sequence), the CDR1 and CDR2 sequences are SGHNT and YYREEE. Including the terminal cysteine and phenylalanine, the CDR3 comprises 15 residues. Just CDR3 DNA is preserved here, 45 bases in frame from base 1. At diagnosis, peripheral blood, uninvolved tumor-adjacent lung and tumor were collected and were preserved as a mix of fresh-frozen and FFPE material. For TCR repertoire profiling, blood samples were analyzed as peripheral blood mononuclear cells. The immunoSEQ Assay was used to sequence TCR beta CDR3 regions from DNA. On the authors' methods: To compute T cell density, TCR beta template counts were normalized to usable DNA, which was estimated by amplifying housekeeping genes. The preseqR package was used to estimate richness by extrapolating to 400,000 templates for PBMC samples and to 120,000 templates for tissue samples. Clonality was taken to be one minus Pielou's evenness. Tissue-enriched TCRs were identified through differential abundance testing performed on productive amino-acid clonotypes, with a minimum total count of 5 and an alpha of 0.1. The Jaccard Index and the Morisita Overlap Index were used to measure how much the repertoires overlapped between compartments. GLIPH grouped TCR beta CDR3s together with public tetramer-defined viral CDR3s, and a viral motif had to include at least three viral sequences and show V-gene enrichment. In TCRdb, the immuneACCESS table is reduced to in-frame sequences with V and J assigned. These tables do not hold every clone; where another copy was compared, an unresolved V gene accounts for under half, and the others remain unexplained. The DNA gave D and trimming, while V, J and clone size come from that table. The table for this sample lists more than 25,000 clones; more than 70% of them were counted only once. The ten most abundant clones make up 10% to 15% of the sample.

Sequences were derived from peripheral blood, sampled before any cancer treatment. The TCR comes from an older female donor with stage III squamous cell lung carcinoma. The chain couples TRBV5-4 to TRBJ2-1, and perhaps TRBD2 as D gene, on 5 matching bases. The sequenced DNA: TGTGCCAGCAGTTCGGACTCCCCCCTTTACAATGAGCAGTTCTTC. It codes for CASSSDSPLYNEQFF.